This T cell receptor (beta chain) was observed in a study of T cells after posttransplantation cyclophosphamide. Treatment was busulfan-fludarabine conditioning, a marrow graft, and cyclophosphamide on days +3 and +4. This CDR3 spans 17 amino acids. With V trimmed by 0 bases and J by 2 bases, 7 bases remained unmatched. CDR1 is LNHNV and CDR2 is YYDKDF in the germline V gene (reference sequence). The table came from immunoSEQ multiplex PCR; TCRdb's copy has only in-frame clones and leaves some out. The sample holds around 24,000 clones, and no clone turns up only once. Study-wide points: TRB overlap between skin or GI tissue T cells and blood was limited.

This clone was observed at least ten times. Its antigen is currently unknown. V usage is TRBV15 and J usage is TRBJ2-3; 8 nucleotides align to TRBD2. The sequence was collected from a male patient in his late teens or twenties who received an allogeneic stem cell transplant from a related donor, was CMV-positive, and had no GVHD. Some T cells may trace back to the graft donor. The specimen comprised PBMCs, sampled after allogeneic stem cell transplant with posttransplant cyclophosphamide. The CDR3 region has the DNA TGTGCCACCAGCAGAGATCGAAGCGGGGGCCCCACAGATACGCAGTATTTT. As protein: CATSRDRSGGPTDTQYF.